Below are 29 T cell receptor beta chains sequenced from a single sample in a study of CD8+ T cells in alopecia areata listed by TCRdb under 2018. Library preparation employed the immunoSEQ multiplex PCR assay. RNA was extracted from all samples and reverse transcribed into cDNA as template for TCR sequencing. TCRdb carries this immuneACCESS record with in-frame sequences only. Its versions omit some clonotypes, under half of them owing to an unresolved V gene in the studies checked, with the rest unexplained. This sample comprises 150,000 or so clones, 45% to 60% of them detected only once. The ten most abundant clones make up approximately 6.8% of the sample. Sequences were obtained from CD4+ T cells sorted from blood. The origin of the receptors is a human donor with alopecia areata.

There are a few counts of this clone. This chain connects TRBV7-9 to TRBJ1-2, with D perhaps TRBD1 (5 bases). CDR1 is SEHNR and CDR2 is FQNEAQ in the germline V gene (reference sequence). Trimming removed 8 bases at V and 4 bases at J, with 11 bases between. The CDR3 is 12 residues long. CDR3 nucleotides: TGTGCCAGCGGGGACGGTATCTATGGCTACACCTTC. It codes for CASGDGIYGYTF.

Details on this clone: Other nucleotide sequences in the sample specify the same CDR3. The CDR3 sequence is CSVAGTGDYGYTF. Here the CDR3 DNA reads TGCAGCGTGGCCGGGACAGGGGATTATGGCTACACCTTC. The chain has TRBV29-1 and TRBJ1-2; 10 bases map to TRBD1. Losses at the gene ends were 6 bases for V and 5 bases for J; bases not matched to a gene: 6. The CDR3 totals 13 residues. Germline V gene data show CDR1 as SQVTM and CDR2 as ANQGSEA.

This chain connects TRBV28 to TRBJ1-1; unclear D gene. The CDR3 loop spans 12 amino acids. Between the trimmed V and J ends, which lost 5 bases and 11 bases, there was a span of 15 bases. Germline CDR1 and CDR2: MDHEN and SYDVKM. This CDR3 reads CASSTAADAAFF. DNA of the CDR3: TGTGCCAGCAGTACCGCAGCTGACGCGGCTTTCTTT.

The count of this clone is one. The genes are TRBV29-1 and TRBJ1-1; the D is unclear. CDR1 is SQVTM, CDR2 ANQGSEA, per germline. This CDR3 is 13 amino acids long. V was cut by 3 bases and J by 6 bases, with 14 bases left in between. The CDR3 DNA reads as TGCAGCGTTGACTCGACCGGGTGGTCTGAAGCTTTCTTT. Translated, it gives CSVDSTGWSEAFF.

J is TRBJ1-4 and V is TRBV6-5, with 9 nucleotides matching TRBD1. CDR1 and CDR2 from the germline V gene are MNHEY and SVGAGI. The CDR3 has 14 amino acids. Germline trimming cut 7 bases from V and 10 bases from J; bases unmatched to any gene: 10. The CDR3 here is CASILTGQGAKLFF. The CDR3 DNA sequence: TGTGCCAGCATCTTAACGGGACAGGGTGCAAAACTGTTTTTT.

The chain links TRBV29-1 to TRBJ2-3, with 12 bases that match TRBD2. The CDR3 length is 15 residues. The V gene end was trimmed by 8 bases and the J gene end by 4 bases; junction bases not matched to a gene: 10. CDR1 SQVTM and CDR2 ANQGSEA come from the germline V gene. CDR3 bases: TGCAGCTCAAAACGACTAGCGGGAGAGGCAGATACGCAGTATTTT. Residues: CSSKRLAGEADTQYF.

V is TRBV20-1 and J is TRBJ2-5; a possible D gene is TRBD1 (5 bases). Germline CDR1 DFQATT, CDR2 SNEGSKA (reference sequence). The CDR3 runs 11 residues. Trimming took 2 bases from V and 12 from J, leaving 13 bases between them. For the CDR3, the DNA is TGCAGTGCTAGACAACTTCTAGGGGAGTACTTC. Translated, it gives CSARQLLGEYF.

Written as DNA, the CDR3 is TGTGCCAGCAGCCAAGTTTCGGCGGTCAAGAACACTGAAGCTTTCTTT. As protein: CASSQVSAVKNTEAFF. V gene TRBV4-2 combines with J gene TRBJ1-1, with no clear D. The V and J ends lost 1 base and 1 base respectively, with 13 bases between them. Germline V gene sequence: CDR1 LGHNA, CDR2 YNFKEQ. The CDR3 loop spans 16 amino acids.

This clone appeared a single time. The V gene is TRBV6-1, the J gene TRBJ1-5; the match to TRBD1 covers 9 bases. V shed 1 base, J shed 2 bases, and the junction held 3 bases outside the gene matches. The CDR3 is made up of 16 amino acids. CDR1 and CDR2 (germline): MNHNS, SASEGT. The CDR3 bases are TGTGCCAGCAGTGAAGGGACAGGGGCGGGCAATCAGCCCCAGCATTTT. It is translated as CASSEGTGAGNQPQHF.

This clone was seen only a few times. The chain combines TRBV29-1 with TRBJ2-1; weak D call: TRBD1 (6 bases). CDR3 size: 12 residues. Trimming cost V 4 bases and J 12 bases, with 16 bases left between them. The germline CDR1 and CDR2 sequences are SQVTM and ANQGSEA. This CDR3 reads CSVGGQYEPQFF. CDR3 nucleotides: TGCAGCGTTGGAGGACAGTACGAGCCGCAGTTCTTC.

This chain connects TRBV18 to TRBJ1-2; D unclear. CDR1 and CDR2 (germline): KGHSH, LQKENI. Deletions cut 2 bases from V and 4 bases from J, with 11 bases between. The CDR3 has 14 amino acids. CDR3 residues: CASSPRAGGYGYTF. CDR3 DNA sequence: TGTGCCAGCTCACCAAGGGCGGGCGGCTATGGCTACACCTTC. The full variable domain, with the rest looked up from reference TRBV18 and TRBJ1-2, is NAGVMQNPRHLVRRRGQEARLRCSPMKGHSHVYWYRQLPEEGLKFMVYLQKENIIDESGMPKERFSAEFPKEGPSILRIQQVVRGDSAAYFCASSPRAGGYGYTFGSGTRLTVV.

The genes are TRBV28 and TRBJ1-1; tentatively, D is TRBD1 (5 bases). The CDR3 length is 15 residues. The V end was cut by 6 bases, the J end by 2 bases, with 16 bases between. Germline V gene sequence: CDR1 MDHEN, CDR2 SYDVKM. The CDR3 is CASRVSGPTNTEAFF. DNA of the CDR3: TGTGCCAGCAGAGTCTCGGGACCTACCAACACTGAAGCTTTCTTT.

Concerning this clone: This specimen includes other DNA sequences encoding the same CDR3. The rearrangement uses TRBV5-1 and TRBJ2-7; D is undetermined. This CDR3 region has 12 residues. Germline assignment: CDR1 SGHRS and CDR2 YFSETQ. The V and J ends lost 0 bases and 3 bases respectively, with 4 bases between them. The CDR3 spells CASSLGRYEQYF. The DNA for the CDR3 is TGCGCCAGCAGCTTGGGTCGCTACGAGCAGTACTTC. Filled out from reference TRBV5-1 and TRBJ2-7, the complete variable domain reads KAGVTQTPRYLIKTRGQQVTLSCSPISGHRSVSWYQQTPGQGLQFLFEYFSETQRNKGNFPGRFSGRQFSNSRSEMNVSTLELGDSALYLCASSLGRYEQYFGPGTRLTVT.

This clone was observed a handful of times. The genes are TRBV29-1 and TRBJ2-1; no clear D. V was pared by 0 bases and J by 0 bases, with 21 bases between. Germline lookup yields CDR1 SQVTM and CDR2 ANQGSEA. This CDR3 is 19 amino acids long. Here the CDR3 reads CSVEDPNISLKSSYNEQFF. DNA for the CDR3: TGCAGCGTTGAAGACCCGAACATCAGCCTAAAGAGCTCCTACAATGAGCAGTTCTTC.

The gene calls are TRBV4-1 and TRBJ2-5, with D unresolved. The germline V gene has CDR1 MGHRA and CDR2 YSYEKL. V dropped 1 base and J dropped 4 bases, with 10 bases sitting between them. This CDR3 region has 14 residues. CDR3 coding DNA: TGCGCCAGCAGCCAAGTAATCCTCATAGAGACCCAGTACTTC. Translated: CASSQVILIETQYF.

This clone was counted only a few times. The CDR3 loop is CSAMVAEAFF. Here the CDR3 DNA reads TGCAGTGCTATGGTGGCTGAAGCTTTCTTT. The chain joins TRBV20-1 to TRBJ1-1; D remains unclear. Per the germline V gene, CDR1 is DFQATT and CDR2 is SNEGSKA (reference sequence). This CDR3 comprises 10 residues. Trimming removed 4 bases at V and 6 bases at J, with 6 bases between.

The rearrangement joins TRBV28 to TRBJ2-1; 7 positions match TRBD1. The CDR3 is 11 residues long. Germline V gene sequence: CDR1 MDHEN, CDR2 SYDVKM. The V and J ends lost 4 bases and 10 bases, in that order; junction bases with no gene match: 1. Written as DNA, the CDR3 is TGTGCCAGCAGTTCCAGGGGGGAGCAGTTCTTC. Translated: CASSSRGEQFF.

This clone was recorded a few times. The chain uses TRBV29-1 and TRBJ2-5; D possibly corresponds to TRBD2 (5 bases). Deletions cut 4 bases from V and 3 bases from J, with 9 bases between. The CDR3 totals 12 residues. Germline V gene lookup returns CDR1 SQVTM and CDR2 ANQGSEA. The CDR3 sequence is CSVGSGKETQYF. CDR3 DNA sequence: TGCAGCGTTGGGTCCGGGAAAGAGACCCAGTACTTC.

The table lists this clone with a few counts. The chain is built from TRBV28 and TRBJ2-3, with 7 positions matching TRBD1. V lost 5 bases to trimming and J lost 1 base; unmatched junction nucleotides: 9. CDR1 is MDHEN and CDR2 is SYDVKM in the germline V gene. The CDR3 totals 16 residues. The CDR3: CASSRHRGLGTDTQYF. As DNA, the CDR3 is TGTGCCAGCAGTCGACACAGGGGCCTAGGCACAGATACGCAGTATTTT.

The chain carries TRBV5-4 and TRBJ1-2, with a tentative D call TRBD1 (6 bases). Germline V lookup: CDR1 SGHNT, CDR2 YYREEE (reference sequence). The CDR3 loop spans 16 amino acids. V was shortened by 5 bases and J by 1 base, with 18 bases between the two germline ends. CDR3 bases: TGTGCCAGCAGGGGACCCGGGACAAACTTTAACTATGGCTACACCTTC. Translating gives CASRGPGTNFNYGYTF. Supplemented by reference TRBV5-4 and TRBJ1-2, the full variable domain reads ETGVTQSPTHLIKTRGQQVTLRCSSQSGHNTVSWYQQALGQGPQFIFQYYREEENGRGNFPPRFSGLQFPNYSSELNVNALELDDSALYLCASRGPGTNFNYGYTFGSGTRLTVV.

The genes are TRBV29-1 and TRBJ2-7; TRBD2 is a possible D gene (5 bases). The V end lost 5 bases, the J end lost 2 bases, and 16 bases lay between the germline ends. Per the germline V gene, CDR1 is SQVTM and CDR2 is ANQGSEA. The CDR3 runs 14 residues. The DNA for the CDR3 is TGCAGCGTTCAGGTTGGAGGCCTCCCCTACGAGCAGTACTTC. It is translated as CSVQVGGLPYEQYF.

There are a few counts of this clone. The chain is built from TRBV18 and TRBJ2-5; D is tentatively TRBD1 or TRBD2 (5 bases each). The CDR3 contains 14 residues. V was trimmed by 3 bases and J by 9 bases, leaving 17 bases between them. CDR1 is KGHSH and CDR2 is LQKENI in the germline V gene. CDR3 residues: CASSPQSIEGPQYF. The DNA of the CDR3 is TGTGCCAGCTCACCGCAAAGTATTGAGGGGCCCCAGTACTTC. The full variable domain, in which reference TRBV18 and TRBJ2-5 provide the parts outside the CDR3, is NAGVMQNPRHLVRRRGQEARLRCSPMKGHSHVYWYRQLPEEGLKFMVYLQKENIIDESGMPKERFSAEFPKEGPSILRIQQVVRGDSAAYFCASSPQSIEGPQYFGPGTRLLVL.

This clone has just a few counts. The chain joins TRBV19 to TRBJ2-3; no reliable D call. Germline CDR1 and CDR2: LNHDA and SQIVND (reference sequence). Trimming pared 9 bases from V and 1 base from J, leaving 11 bases between. The CDR3 has 13 residues. CDR3 sequence reads: CASRPAGTDTQYF. For the CDR3, the DNA is TGTGCCAGCCGACCCGCGGGCACAGATACGCAGTATTTT.

The genes are TRBV4-2 and TRBJ1-2; D is perhaps TRBD1 (5 bases). Trimming took 8 bases from V and 6 from J, leaving 19 bases between them. This CDR3 region has 14 residues. Germline V lookup: CDR1 LGHNA, CDR2 YNFKEQ. The CDR3: CASGPGTASDGYTF. DNA for the CDR3: TGTGCCAGCGGACCCGGGACGGCGAGCGATGGCTACACCTTC.

This chain links TRBV30 with TRBJ1-4; possible D gene TRBD1, 5 bases. Germline lookup yields CDR1 GTSNPN and CDR2 SVGIG (reference sequence). The CDR3 covers 12 residues. Trimming shortened V by 2 bases and J by 8 bases, and 9 bases separated the two germline ends. DNA of the CDR3: TGTGCCTGGAGTCCGCAGGGCGAAAAACTGTTTTTT. Protein product: CAWSPQGEKLFF.

This clone appeared a few times. The chain's CDR3 is CASDGPYQPQHF. DNA of the CDR3: TGTGCCAGTGATGGACCCTATCAGCCCCAGCATTTT. The J gene is TRBJ1-5, the V gene TRBV19; no reliable D call. Germline CDR1 is LNHDA and CDR2 is SQIVND (reference sequence). The CDR3 has 12 amino acids. V gave up 8 bases and J gave up 5 bases, with 10 bases separating them.

V usage is TRBV9 and J usage is TRBJ1-2; D is undetermined. The CDR3 sequence is 11 residues long. Germline assignment: CDR1 SGDLS and CDR2 YYNGEE. V lost 4 bases to trimming and J lost 8 bases, with 9 bases between them. CDR3 loop: CASSHGRGYTF. For the CDR3, the DNA is TGTGCCAGCAGCCATGGTAGGGGCTACACCTTC.

The chain is built from TRBV28 and TRBJ2-7; D might be TRBD1 or TRBD2, each matching 6 bases. The CDR3 has 13 amino acids. V was cut by 6 bases and J by 11 bases, with 20 bases left in between. CDR1 is MDHEN, CDR2 SYDVKM, per germline. The CDR3 spells CASRGGRRGLEYF. In DNA form, the CDR3 reads TGTGCCAGCAGAGGGGGTCGGCGGGGTCTGGAGTACTTC.

J is TRBJ2-5 and V is TRBV6-5; tentatively, D is TRBD2 (6 bases). The CDR3 is made up of 15 amino acids. V shed 0 bases and J shed 5 bases, with 13 bases lying between them. Per the germline V gene, CDR1 is MNHEY and CDR2 is SVGAGI. The CDR3 DNA reads as TGTGCCAGCAGTTACTCCGCGGGGTCGGGGGAGACCCAGTACTTC. Translating gives CASSYSAGSGETQYF.